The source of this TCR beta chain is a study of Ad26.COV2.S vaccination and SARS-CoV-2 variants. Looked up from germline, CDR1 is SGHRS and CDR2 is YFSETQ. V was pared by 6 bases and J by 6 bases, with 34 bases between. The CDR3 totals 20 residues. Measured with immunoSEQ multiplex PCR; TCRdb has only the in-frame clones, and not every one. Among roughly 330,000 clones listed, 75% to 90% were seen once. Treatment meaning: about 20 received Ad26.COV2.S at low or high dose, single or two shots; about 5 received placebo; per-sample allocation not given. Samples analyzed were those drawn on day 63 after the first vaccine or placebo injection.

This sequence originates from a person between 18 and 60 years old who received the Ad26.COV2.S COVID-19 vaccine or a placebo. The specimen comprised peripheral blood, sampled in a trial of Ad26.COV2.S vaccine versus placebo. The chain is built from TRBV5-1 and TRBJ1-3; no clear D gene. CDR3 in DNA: TGCGCCAGCACCAGCACGACGCAGGCGTTCACTCTGGAAACTCCAAACACCATATATTTT. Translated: CASTSTTQAFTLETPNTIYF.